The 19 T cell receptor beta chains below were found in one sample sequenced in a study of blood T cell repertoires in COVID-19. The protocol was immunoSEQ multiplex PCR, while the TCRdb copy is restricted to in-frame clones and leaves out a portion. Of around 340,000 clones in the sample, approximately 90% were seen once. The specimen sequenced was peripheral blood. These receptors all stem from a woman aged 55-69 years with COVID-19, enrolled during active disease.

This chain uses TRBV6-5 with TRBJ1-1; D may be TRBD1 (5 bases). The V end lost 5 bases, the J end lost 0 bases, and 10 bases lay between the germline ends. CDR3 length: 14 residues. Germline V gene sequence: CDR1 MNHEY, CDR2 SVGAGI. The CDR3 bases are TGTGCCAGCAGTACGGGGGGACTGAACACTGAAGCTTTCTTT. Translated, it gives CASSTGGLNTEAFF.

The chain recombines TRBV27 with TRBJ1-1; 7 nucleotides agree with TRBD1. This CDR3 spans 15 amino acids. The germline gives CDR1 MNHEY, CDR2 SMNVEV (reference sequence). The trim removed 5 bases at V and 7 bases at J, leaving 13 bases unmatched. The CDR3, as DNA: TGTGCCAGCAGTCTAAGAAATGACAGGGACGATGAAGCTTTCTTT. Its translation is CASSLRNDRDDEAFF.

The rearrangement joins TRBV19 to TRBJ2-4; 7 nucleotides line up with TRBD1. Losses at the gene ends were 3 bases for V and 7 bases for J; bases not matched to a gene: 15. The CDR3 sequence is 17 residues long. Germline CDR1 is LNHDA and CDR2 is SQIVND (reference sequence). CDR3 coding DNA: TGTGCCAGTAGTATGAGCCAAGGCAGGGGGATTGGGAACATTCAGTACTTC. It translates to CASSMSQGRGIGNIQYF.

V is TRBV4-1 and J is TRBJ2-3, with TRBD1 as a possible D gene (8 bases). This CDR3 comprises 17 residues. V lost 0 bases to trimming and J lost 4 bases, with 17 bases between them. From germline, CDR1 is MGHRA and CDR2 YSYEKL. The CDR3 DNA sequence: TGCGCCAGCAGCCAAGAGAGGACAGGGAGGGCCCCAGATACGCAGTATTTT. It codes for CASSQERTGRAPDTQYF.

This clone is a singleton in its sample. The chain combines TRBV11-3 with TRBJ2-3; possible D gene TRBD1, 5 bases. The CDR3 loop spans 15 amino acids. Trimming cost V 3 bases and J 1 base, with 11 bases left between them. CDR1 and CDR2 (germline): SGHNT, YENEEA. This CDR3 is CASSFQGLGTDTQYF. The CDR3 nucleotides are TGTGCCAGCAGCTTTCAGGGTCTGGGCACAGATACGCAGTATTTT.

The V call is TRBV4-1, the J call TRBJ1-6; TRBD1 aligns across 8 bases. The CDR3 has 15 residues. V trimming: 3 bases; J trimming: 9 bases; junction bases outside the gene matches: 7. From germline, CDR1 is MGHRA and CDR2 YSYEKL. The CDR3 bases are TGCGCCAGCAGCCAGGACAGGGTTAAGGGTTCACCCCTCCACTTT. It codes for CASSQDRVKGSPLHF.

This chain joins TRBV6-5 and TRBJ1-6; 9 nucleotides line up with TRBD1. Germline V gene sequence: CDR1 MNHEY, CDR2 SVGAGI. The CDR3 covers 14 residues. V lost 6 bases, J lost 8 bases, and 5 bases stayed unmatched. The CDR3 nucleotides are TGTGCCAGCAGACAGGGGGCCGGGGATTCACCCCTCCACTTT. It translates to CASRQGAGDSPLHF.

The V gene is TRBV5-1, the J gene TRBJ2-1, with 8 bases matching TRBD1. This CDR3 is built from 14 residues. Germline CDR1 and CDR2: SGHRS and YFSETQ. With 1 base clipped from V and 4 bases from J, the junction kept 1 base outside the gene matches. This chain's CDR3 is CASSLRQGYNEQFF. CDR3 DNA: TGCGCCAGCAGCTTGAGACAGGGGTACAATGAGCAGTTCTTC.

The DNA for the CDR3 is TGTGCCAGTAGTATAGCGACTAGCGGGGGTAGGGATACGCAGTATTTT. Translating gives CASSIATSGGRDTQYF. The chain joins TRBV19 to TRBJ2-3; 12 positions agree with TRBD2. The CDR3 loop spans 16 amino acids. V lost 1 base to trimming and J lost 6 bases; unmatched junction nucleotides: 5. The germline gives CDR1 LNHDA, CDR2 SQIVND (reference sequence).

The V gene is TRBV10-2, the J gene TRBJ2-1; 9 bases fit TRBD1. The ends lost 9 bases at V and 7 bases at J; junction bases unmatched: 1. Germline lookup yields CDR1 WSHSY and CDR2 SAAADI. The length of the CDR3 is 11 residues. The CDR3 bases are TGCGCCAGGGACAGGGGAAATGAGCAGTTCTTC. Translation gives CARDRGNEQFF.

The gene calls are TRBV6-5 and TRBJ2-7; the match to TRBD2 covers 7 bases. V dropped 8 bases and J dropped 2; count of bases not matched to a gene: 9. This CDR3 spans 14 amino acids. Germline values: CDR1 MNHEY, CDR2 SVGAGI. This CDR3 is CASGRGPITYEQYF. In DNA, the CDR3 is TGTGCCAGCGGGAGGGGCCCAATCACCTACGAGCAGTACTTC.

The V call is TRBV10-1, the J call TRBJ2-5; maybe TRBD1 (7 bases). The CDR3 has 16 amino acids. V was trimmed by 8 bases and J by 0 bases, leaving 19 bases between them. The V gene's germline CDR1 is WNHNN and CDR2 SYGVQD (reference sequence). The CDR3 coding sequence is TGCGCCAGCGCCTACGGGGGACAGACTAACCAAGAGACCCAGTACTTC. Translated: CASAYGGQTNQETQYF.

J is TRBJ1-3 and V is TRBV6-6, with D uncertain. Germline V gene data show CDR1 as MNHNY and CDR2 as SVGAGI (reference sequence). Trimming left V 1 base short and J 3 bases short, with 4 bases between. This CDR3 is 13 amino acids long. The CDR3, as DNA: TGTGCCAGCAGTTACTTTATTGGAAACACCATATATTTT. This gives the protein CASSYFIGNTIYF.

The chain has TRBV5-1 and TRBJ2-3; TRBD2 matches 7 bases. Looked up from germline, CDR1 is SGHRS and CDR2 is YFSETQ. Trimming removed 3 bases from V and 0 bases from J; junction bases left unmatched: 16. CDR3 size: 19 residues. CDR3 loop: CASSSTGGLGYSSTDTQYF. The CDR3 DNA is TGCGCCAGCAGCTCCACGGGAGGACTAGGTTATTCTAGCACAGATACGCAGTATTTT.

The rearrangement uses TRBV7-3 and TRBJ1-1; a possible D gene is TRBD1 (6 bases). CDR3 length equals 14 residues. V was trimmed by 5 bases and J by 3 bases, leaving 13 bases between them. Germline V CDR1 and CDR2: SGHTA, FQGTGA. The CDR3 loop reads CASSTTGRDTEAFF. CDR3 sequence (DNA): TGTGCCAGCAGCACAACAGGGAGGGACACTGAAGCTTTCTTT.

This chain links TRBV5-4 with TRBJ2-3, with a weak D call TRBD2 (5 bases). The CDR3 is 15 amino acids. CDR1 SGHNT and CDR2 YYREEE come from the germline V gene (reference sequence). Trimming took off 5 bases at V and 1 base at J, with 14 bases between the two ends. CDR3 in DNA: TGTGCCAGCAGTTTCGCGGGTGCCGGCACAGATACGCAGTATTTT. Amino acid sequence: CASSFAGAGTDTQYF.

The genes are TRBV29-1 and TRBJ2-1; tentatively, D is TRBD2 (6 bases). The CDR3 is 14 amino acids. Between the trimmed V and J ends, which lost 4 bases and 2 bases, there was a span of 12 bases. CDR1 and CDR2 from the germline V gene are SQVTM and ANQGSEA. CDR3 bases: TGCAGCGTTGCACGCGGGGAGACCTACAATGAGCAGTTCTTC. Protein product: CSVARGETYNEQFF.

CDR3 amino acids: CASSLDKGNTIYF. The CDR3 DNA follows: TGTGCCAGCAGTTTAGACAAGGGAAACACCATATATTTT. The chain combines TRBV28 with TRBJ1-3, with D hard to call. Trimming took 2 bases from V and 4 from J, leaving 6 bases between them. Germline V gives CDR1 MDHEN, CDR2 SYDVKM. This CDR3 is built from 13 residues.

The chain is built from TRBV13 and TRBJ1-1; D is ambiguous. With 0 bases removed from V and 1 base from J, the gap between germline ends came to 18 bases. The CDR3 runs 18 residues. Germline lookup yields CDR1 PRHDT and CDR2 FYEKMQ (reference sequence). Here the CDR3 reads CASSLGLGSRMRNTEAFF. CDR3 coding DNA: TGTGCCAGCAGCTTAGGCCTCGGGTCCCGCATGAGGAACACTGAAGCTTTCTTT.